These 31 T cell receptor beta chains share one sample of origin, sequenced in a study of T cells after yellow fever vaccination. TCRdb redid the calling of the 5' RACE reads with MiXCR, one entry per CDR3 protein. This sample has some 350,000 distinct CDR3 sequences, with roughly 4.3% found just once. The material sequenced was PBMCs, taken 5 days after the yellow fever booster vaccination. Source of these receptors: a man aged 18-30 years who received the YFV17D yellow fever vaccine.

This sequence joins TRBV15 and TRBJ2-2; 7 bases are shared with TRBD1. The length of the CDR3 is 15 residues. V was pared by 5 bases and J by 6 bases, with 9 bases of the junction left unmatched. In germline, CDR1 is LNHNV, CDR2 YYDKDF (reference sequence). The CDR3 loop is CATSVRDSSSGELFF. The CDR3 coding sequence is TGTGCCACCAGCGTCCGGGACAGCTCCTCCGGGGAGCTGTTTTTT.

This clonotype was found many times. V usage is TRBV5-1 and J usage is TRBJ2-4; the D call may be TRBD1 or TRBD2 (5 bases each). In germline, CDR1 is SGHRS, CDR2 YFSETQ. Trimming cost V 0 bases and J 7 bases, with 17 bases left between them. The CDR3 length is 16 residues. The CDR3 sequence is CASSLGSRGPGNIQYF. CDR3 nucleotides: TGCGCCAGCAGCTTGGGGAGCCGGGGCCCGGGGAACATTCAGTACTTC.

This clonotype was counted only a few times. The V gene is TRBV12-3 or TRBV12-4, the J gene TRBJ2-7; 7 bases align to TRBD2. The CDR3 is 14 amino acids. J was trimmed by 5 bases and V by 3 bases; bases with no gene match: 7. The CDR3 region is CASSFLSSGDEQYF. In DNA, the CDR3 is TGTGCCAGCAGTTTTCTGTCTAGCGGAGACGAGCAGTACTTC.

This clonotype came up a few times. The chain combines TRBV20-1 with TRBJ2-2; unclear D gene. Germline V CDR1 and CDR2: DFQATT, SNEGSKA (reference sequence). The V and J ends lost 3 bases and 6 bases respectively, with 14 bases between them. This CDR3 is built from 14 residues. CDR3 in DNA: TGCAGTGCTAGTCCCTGGATCTTTCCCGGGGAGCTGTTTTTT. This codes for CSASPWIFPGELFF.

This clonotype has only a few counts. The chain joins TRBV7-9 to TRBJ1-1; D is unresolved. CDR3 size: 14 residues. Trimming cost V 4 bases and J 4 bases, with 13 bases left between them. Germline lookup yields CDR1 SEHNR and CDR2 FQNEAQ (reference sequence). Here the CDR3 reads CASSSPASPTEAFF. CDR3 in DNA: TGTGCCAGCAGCTCCCCCGCAAGCCCCACTGAAGCTTTCTTT.

The table lists this clonotype with many counts. Compared with germline, one end of the junction differs, possibly owing to a read error. The rearrangement joins TRBV27 to TRBJ2-7, with D possibly being TRBD2 (6 bases). The germline V gene has CDR1 MNHEY and CDR2 SMNVEV (reference sequence). The CDR3 totals 12 residues. DNA of the CDR3: TGCCAAACCCGGGACTCAGCCTACGAGCAGTACTTC. It is translated as CQTRDSAYEQYF.

V gene TRBV6-6 combines with J gene TRBJ2-1; D gene uncertain. Trimming removed 7 bases at V and 0 bases at J, with 13 bases between. Germline assignment: CDR1 MNHNY and CDR2 SVGAGI (reference sequence). This CDR3 comprises 15 residues. CDR3 nucleotide sequence: TGTGCCAGCACCGGACGGCCCAGCTCCTACAATGAGCAGTTCTTC. It is translated as CASTGRPSSYNEQFF.

This clonotype was seen a handful of times. The chain carries TRBV4-1 and TRBJ1-2; 12 bases are a match to TRBD1. Germline V gene sequence: CDR1 MGHRA, CDR2 YSYEKL. After removal of 4 bases from V and 6 bases from J, the junction contained 9 bases not matched to a gene. The CDR3 runs 16 residues. Here the CDR3 DNA reads TGCGCCAGCAGCCGACCGGGACAGGGGGCATCTGATGGCTACACCTTC. This gives the protein CASSRPGQGASDGYTF.

This clonotype occurred many times. The J gene is TRBJ2-7, the V gene TRBV29-1; 7 bases line up with TRBD2. The CDR3 length is 13 residues. CDR1 is SQVTM and CDR2 is ANQGSEA in the germline V gene. With V trimmed by 7 bases and J by 3 bases, 9 bases remained unmatched. CDR3 coding DNA: TGCAGCGCCCTTCTCAGGACTAGCTACGAGCAGTACTTC. Protein sequence: CSALLRTSYEQYF.

This chain joins TRBV29-1 and TRBJ2-7; D possibly corresponds to TRBD1 (6 bases). Between the trimmed V and J ends, which lost 8 bases and 9 bases, there was a span of 23 bases. Germline CDR1 and CDR2: SQVTM and ANQGSEA. CDR3 length: 13 amino acids. The CDR3 loop reads CSIGVRGERRQYV. CDR3 nucleotides: TGCAGCATAGGGGTCAGGGGAGAAAGAAGGCAGTACGTC.

The chain has TRBV4-2 and TRBJ2-3, with D unresolved. Germline-derived CDR1 and CDR2 are LGHNA and YNFKEQ. Trimming removed 1 base at V and 6 bases at J, with 11 bases between. The CDR3 sequence is 14 residues long. This CDR3 reads CASSQGSSADTQYF. CDR3 in DNA: TGTGCCAGCAGCCAAGGTTCTAGTGCCGATACGCAGTATTTT.

The gene calls are TRBV6-5 and TRBJ2-1; possibly TRBD2 for D (6 bases). V shed 0 bases and J shed 3 bases, with 12 bases lying between them. The CDR3 consists of 16 residues. The germline CDR1 and CDR2 sequences are MNHEY and SVGAGI. CDR3 bases: TGTGCCAGCAGTTACTCTCAATTGGAGGGCTACAATGAGCAGTTCTTC. The encoded protein is CASSYSQLEGYNEQFF.

This clonotype appeared a few times. The J gene is TRBJ2-5, the V gene TRBV7-7; D is possibly TRBD1 or TRBD2 (5 bases each). Germline CDR1 is SSHAT and CDR2 is FNYEAQ (reference sequence). V gave up 5 bases and J gave up 3 bases, with 13 bases separating them. The CDR3 extends over 14 amino acids. DNA of the CDR3: TGTGCCAGCAGCGGAACCGGGGCCAAAGAGACCCAGTACTTC. This gives the protein CASSGTGAKETQYF.

This clonotype was observed a handful of times. The chain couples TRBV5-1 to TRBJ2-3, with 14 bases matching TRBD2. The junction had 7 bases not matched to a gene; V was cut back by 4 bases and J by 0 bases. This CDR3 is 18 amino acids long. Germline CDR1 and CDR2: SGHRS and YFSETQ. The CDR3 nucleotides are TGCGCCAGCAGCGTCGGACTAGCGGGGGGTACTAGCACAGATACGCAGTATTTT. Translation: CASSVGLAGGTSTDTQYF.

Many counts were recorded for this clonotype. This chain connects TRBV12-3 or TRBV12-4 to TRBJ2-5; the match to TRBD2 covers 12 bases. V lost 5 bases, J lost 2 bases, and 3 bases stayed unmatched. The CDR3 extends over 15 amino acids. This chain's CDR3 is CASSVTSGGQETQYF. The DNA for the CDR3 is TGTGCCAGCAGTGTGACTAGCGGGGGACAAGAGACCCAGTACTTC.

This clonotype was counted many times. The V gene is TRBV19, the J gene TRBJ2-7; D not certain. From germline, CDR1 is LNHDA and CDR2 SQIVND (reference sequence). V lost 5 bases and J lost 3, with 11 bases in between. The CDR3 runs 13 residues. Here the CDR3 reads CASSFSLGYEQYF. DNA for the CDR3: TGTGCCAGTAGTTTCTCCCTAGGCTACGAGCAGTACTTC.

In its sample, this clonotype was seen a few times. The V and J genes are TRBV2 and TRBJ2-7; D gene ambiguous. CDR3 size: 12 residues. Germline assignment: CDR1 SNHLY and CDR2 FYNNEI. V shed 3 bases and J shed 2 bases, with 5 bases lying between them. As DNA, the CDR3 is TGTGCCAGCAGTGATAGAACCTACGAGCAGTACTTC. Protein: CASSDRTYEQYF. Using reference TRBV2 and TRBJ2-7 for the parts outside the CDR3, the full variable domain is EPEVTQTPSHQVTQMGQEVILRCVPISNHLYFYWYRQILGQKVEFLVSFYNNEISEKSEIFDDQFSVERPDGSNFTLKIRSTKLEDSAMYFCASSDRTYEQYFGPGTRLTVT.

A few counts support this clonotype. Compared with germline, one end of the junction differs, possibly owing to a read error. The chain recombines TRBV15 with TRBJ1-2; weak D call: TRBD1 (5 bases). There are 14 residues in the CDR3. Germline assignment: CDR1 LNHNV and CDR2 YYDKDF (reference sequence). CDR3 nucleotides: TGTGCCACCAGCAGAGTAGTACAGGATCGGCTACGGTCCTTC. Translated, it gives CATSRVVQDRLRSF.

At least ten counts were recorded for this clonotype. The chain links TRBV20-1 to TRBJ1-4; D perhaps matches TRBD1 (5 bases). Trimming left V 5 bases short and J 7 bases short, with 14 bases between. CDR1 and CDR2 from the germline V gene are DFQATT and SNEGSKA (reference sequence). The CDR3 has 13 amino acids. The CDR3 region is CSALGTGVEKLFF. The DNA of the CDR3 is TGCAGTGCTTTGGGGACGGGGGTTGAAAAACTGTTTTTT.

This clonotype occurred many times. This sequence joins TRBV6-2 or TRBV6-3 and TRBJ2-1, with TRBD2 matching 8 bases. Looked up from germline, CDR1 is MNHEY and CDR2 is SVGEGT. Trimming cost V 5 bases and J 0 bases; bases outside gene matches: 12. The CDR3 spans 18 residues. The CDR3 nucleotides read TGTGCCAGCAGTCTAGGGGCGTCGGGGGGGAGCTCCTACAATGAGCAGTTCTTC. As protein: CASSLGASGGSSYNEQFF.

This chain links TRBV28 with TRBJ2-7; TRBD2 matches at 7 bases. With 3 bases clipped from V and 5 bases from J, the junction kept 19 bases outside the gene matches. The CDR3 has 18 residues. Germline CDR1 and CDR2: MDHEN and SYDVKM. This CDR3 reads CASSFLAGVARLQHEQYF. The CDR3 DNA reads TGTGCCAGCAGTTTCCTCGCGGGGGTGGCTAGGCTGCAACACGAGCAGTACTTC.

This clonotype appeared many times. V is TRBV25-1 and J is TRBJ2-1; 10 positions match TRBD1. Germline V gives CDR1 MGHDK, CDR2 SYGVNS. Trimming cost V 6 bases and J 4 bases; bases outside gene matches: 6. The CDR3 totals 15 residues. The CDR3 region has the DNA TGTGCCAGCAGACCCGGGACAGGGGCGTACAATGAGCAGTTCTTC. Translating gives CASRPGTGAYNEQFF.

The V and J genes are TRBV5-4 and TRBJ2-3; D gene ambiguous. The CDR3 sequence is 13 residues long. V shed 4 bases and J shed 5 bases, with 11 bases lying between them. Germline values: CDR1 SGHNT, CDR2 YYREEE (reference sequence). The CDR3 DNA reads as TGTGCCAGCAGCCTTTGGATGGAAGATACGCAGTATTTT. This translates into CASSLWMEDTQYF.

In this sample, this clonotype turned up many times. The gene calls are TRBV7-3 and TRBJ2-3; unclear D gene. The CDR3 sequence is 16 residues long. Germline CDR1 and CDR2: SGHTA and FQGTGA. V gave up 1 base and J gave up 2 bases, with 13 bases separating them. CDR3 nucleotides: TGTGCCAGCAGCTTAAGTTTTCGTGGGTACACAGATACGCAGTATTTT. It encodes CASSLSFRGYTDTQYF.

As to this clonotype: A read error may be the cause here, since a much bigger clone is one base away. This chain joins TRBV5-1 and TRBJ2-3, with D perhaps being TRBD1 or TRBD2 (5 bases each). Germline V CDR1 and CDR2: SGHRS, YFSETQ. This CDR3 region has 13 residues. Trimming left V 5 bases short and J 6 bases short, with 13 bases between. CDR3 nucleotides: TGCGCCAGCAGGGGGGTCCCCACCGATACGCAGTATTTT. It translates to CASRGVPTDTQYF.

In its sample, this clonotype was seen many times. This chain links TRBV12-3 or TRBV12-4 with TRBJ2-5, with 8 bases aligning to TRBD2. The CDR3 loop spans 14 amino acids. V was clipped by 6 bases and J by 3 bases; unmatched bases: 6. Here the CDR3 reads CASRPGLGEETQYF. As DNA, the CDR3 is TGTGCCAGCAGACCGGGACTAGGGGAAGAGACCCAGTACTTC.

This clonotype was recorded at least ten times. J is TRBJ2-3 and V is TRBV4-3; 9 nucleotides agree with TRBD1. The CDR3 has 17 residues. Trimming removed 0 bases from V and 4 bases from J; junction bases left unmatched: 8. In germline, CDR1 is LGHNA, CDR2 YSLEER. In nucleotides, the CDR3 is TGCGCCAGCAGCCAAGAAGGGGACAGGGAGGGCCCAGATACGCAGTATTTT. It specifies CASSQEGDREGPDTQYF.

The V gene is TRBV20-1, the J gene TRBJ1-2; tentative D call: TRBD1 (5 bases). Between the trimmed V and J ends, which lost 1 base and 4 bases, there was a span of 16 bases. The CDR3 contains 15 residues. Germline CDR1 is DFQATT and CDR2 is SNEGSKA (reference sequence). The CDR3 DNA reads as TGCAGTGCTAGAGGGAATGGGGGAGAGGGCTATGGCTACACCTTC. It yields the protein CSARGNGGEGYGYTF.

This clonotype turned up a few times. This chain connects TRBV5-4 to TRBJ2-1; 7 nucleotides align to TRBD2. V shed 0 bases, J shed 7 bases, and the junction held 7 bases outside the gene matches. Germline assignment: CDR1 SGHNT and CDR2 YYREEE (reference sequence). There are 15 residues in the CDR3. This CDR3 is CASSLVRGLGNEQFF. DNA for the CDR3: TGTGCCAGCAGCTTGGTGCGGGGGTTAGGGAATGAGCAGTTCTTC.

This clonotype was picked up a small number of times. The genes are TRBV5-4 and TRBJ1-2; TRBD1 agrees at 7 bases. Trimming at V came to 4 bases and at J to 8 bases, leaving 5 bases not matched to a gene. The CDR3 spans 12 residues. Germline CDR1 is SGHNT and CDR2 is YYREEE (reference sequence). This chain's CDR3 is CASSVGTVGYTF. The CDR3 coding sequence is TGTGCCAGCAGCGTAGGGACAGTGGGCTACACCTTC.

J is TRBJ1-5 and V is TRBV29-1; 9 positions match TRBD1. V gave up 4 bases and J gave up 2 bases; unmatched junction bases: 3. This CDR3 has 14 residues. CDR1 and CDR2 (germline): SQVTM, ANQGSEA. The CDR3 bases are TGCAGCGTTGTGACAGGGGGTGGCAATCAGCCCCAGCATTTT. It is translated as CSVVTGGGNQPQHF.